This TCR beta chain originates from a study of CD8+ T cells in alopecia areata. RNA extraction and reverse transcription yielded cDNA as sequencing template. Clones were read by immunoSEQ multiplex PCR, and TCRdb kept only the in-frame ones, dropping some. Listed for the sample are around 1,800 clones, none seen a single time. The time point denotes: mouse skin at time of skin grafting. Skin biopsies came from mouse graft recipients at grafting and 3 and 6 weeks afterward. Regarding the study as a whole: Lesional tissue from the scalp (especially in alopecia totalis/universalis) showed higher clonality than normal scalp. Sequencing of scalp samples also includes resident alphabeta T cells from normal skin. Relative to mice, TCR sharing across patients was less clear, a difference possibly HLA-related.

This clone has ten or more counts. Its antigen is not known. Gene and germline names: mouse. This TCR came from a C3H/HeJ mouse with alopecia areata. This strain has MHC haplotype H2-k. This specimen consisted of skin, obtained at week 0.

The sequenced CDR3 bases are TGTGCTAGCAGTCGGACAGAAACAAACTCC. Translated: CASSRTETNS. The full CDR3 protein is CASSRTETNSDYTF. The chain uses TRBV29 and TRBJ1-2; D might be TRBD1 (6 bases). Coverage ceases 4 residues before the CDR3 finishes, and the germline J gene fills in the end. The V gene's germline CDR1 is MSHET and CDR2 SYDVDS. The CDR3 sequence is 14 residues long. The V end was cut by 5 bases, the J end by 0 bases, with 10 bases between.